The 8 T cell receptor beta chains given below trace back to one sample, sequenced in a study of shared clonotypes between healthy human individuals. TCRdb keeps only in-frame clones here, not all; method: immunoSEQ multiplex PCR. The sample yields 780,000 or so clones, 72% seen once. Sequenced material: memory CD4+ T cells sorted from blood. Subset given: CD45RA-negative fraction. All receptors come from a woman in her twenties or thirties in good health.

This clone came up once. The chain carries TRBV19 and TRBJ2-7, with 7 positions matching TRBD1. Germline assignment: CDR1 LNHDA and CDR2 SQIVND (reference sequence). The CDR3 has 15 amino acids. Trimming cost V 4 bases and J 1 base; bases outside gene matches: 7. The CDR3 region has the DNA TGTGCCAGTAGTAAAGACAGGGCAGATTCCTACGAGCAGTACTTC. Protein: CASSKDRADSYEQYF. Full variable domain (remainder filled in from reference TRBV19 and TRBJ2-7): DGGITQSPKYLFRKEGQNVTLSCEQNLNHDAMYWYRQDPGQGLRLIYYSQIVNDFQKGDIAEGYSVSREKKESFPLTVTSAQKNPTAFYLCASSKDRADSYEQYFGPGTRLTVT.

This clone was observed a few times. Other DNA sequences in this sample translate to the same CDR3. The CDR3 nucleotides are TGTGCCAGCAGCTTGTGGTTGGAGACCCAGTACTTC. Protein sequence: CASSLWLETQYF. The chain couples TRBV5-6 to TRBJ2-5; unclear D gene. Germline V lookup: CDR1 SGHDT, CDR2 YYEEEE. Trimming removed 1 base at V and 5 bases at J, with 6 bases between. There are 12 residues in the CDR3.

This clone was detected only a few times. CDR3 amino acids: CASSFGSLPEKQYF. In nucleotides, the CDR3 is TGTGCCAGCAGTTTCGGCAGTCTCCCCGAGAAGCAGTACTTC. The rearrangement joins TRBV27 to TRBJ2-7; D remains unclear. Germline V gene lookup returns CDR1 MNHEY and CDR2 SMNVEV (reference sequence). The germline V and J ends were trimmed by 3 bases and 8 bases, with 17 bases remaining between them. The CDR3 extends over 14 amino acids.

The chain carries TRBV4-1 and TRBJ1-5, with 7 nucleotides matching TRBD1. CDR1 and CDR2 (germline): MGHRA, YSYEKL. CDR3 size: 18 residues. The trim removed 4 bases at V and 6 bases at J, leaving 18 bases unmatched. The chain's CDR3 is CASSPKPRQGNLAQPQHF. The DNA of the CDR3 is TGCGCCAGCAGCCCGAAACCTAGACAGGGCAATCTTGCTCAGCCCCAGCATTTT.

The chain has TRBV6-1 and TRBJ1-2, with a possible D match to TRBD1 (6 bases). Germline lookup yields CDR1 MNHNS and CDR2 SASEGT. CDR3 size: 17 residues. With 3 bases removed from V and 0 bases from J, the gap between germline ends came to 17 bases. CDR3 DNA: TGTGCCAGCAGTGATCACACCGGACAGCAAACTAACTATGGCTACACCTTC. Its translation is CASSDHTGQQTNYGYTF.

This clone was seen repeatedly, ten times or more. The gene calls are TRBV29-1 and TRBJ2-7; TRBD2 matches at 8 bases. V lost 6 bases and J lost 0; bases outside the gene matches: 1. The CDR3 extends over 12 amino acids. CDR1 is SQVTM, CDR2 ANQGSEA, per germline. The DNA for the CDR3 is TGCAGCGTGAGCGGGGGCTCCTACGAGCAGTACTTC. It yields the protein CSVSGGSYEQYF.

The rearrangement joins TRBV6-6 to TRBJ1-4; 10 bases align to TRBD1. Germline V lookup: CDR1 MNHNY, CDR2 SVGAGI (reference sequence). With 5 bases clipped from V and 7 bases from J, the junction kept 4 bases outside the gene matches. The CDR3 length is 14 residues. In DNA, the CDR3 is TGTGCCAGCAGTCGAGGACAGGGGGGTGAAAAACTGTTTTTT. Its translation: CASSRGQGGEKLFF.

The chain joins TRBV5-1 to TRBJ2-7, with 7 bases matching TRBD2. V trimming: 0 bases; J trimming: 5 bases; junction bases outside the gene matches: 11. CDR3 size: 16 residues. The germline V gene encodes CDR1 SGHRS and CDR2 YFSETQ. The CDR3 coding sequence is TGCGCCAGCAGCTTGGTCGGGGCGGGAGCCAGTAACGAGCAGTACTTC. It codes for CASSLVGAGASNEQYF.